Listed below are T cell receptor beta chains from one sample, sequenced in a study of blood T cell repertoires in COVID-19. Libraries were prepared by immunoSEQ multiplex PCR; TCRdb keeps only in-frame clonotypes and omits some of them. The data hold around 40,000 clones, with 92% observed a single time. Sequencing was performed on peripheral blood. The receptors here all came from a human donor in a cohort sampled during active COVID-19. Both conserved end residues are part of each CDR3. The D gene is left open where the match is weak. Rows give clone size only sometimes, using once, few, many, or a class for an expanded clone.

d_call	v_call	j_call	clone_size	cdr3_aa	cdr3_nt
-	TRBV7-6	TRBJ1-1	few	CASSSLGLLNTEAFF	TGTGCCAGCAGCTCTCTGGGGCTCTTGAACACTGAAGCTTTCTTT
TRBD1	TRBV6-5	TRBJ2-7	-	CASRKTGGHEQYF	TGTGCCAGCAGGAAGACAGGGGGCCACGAGCAGTACTTC
-	TRBV12-3/TRBV12-4	TRBJ1-2	-	CASSLRGDYGYTF	TGTGCCAGCAGTTTACGCGGGGACTATGGCTACACCTTC
-	TRBV20-1	TRBJ1-1	-	CSASLGSRSTEAFF	TGCAGTGCTAGTCTCGGGAGCAGGAGCACTGAAGCTTTCTTT
TRBD1	TRBV6-1	TRBJ1-5	few	CASNDTPLGGSNQPQHF	TGTGCCAGCAATGACACGCCGTTAGGGGGCAGCAATCAGCCCCAGCATTTT
TRBD2	TRBV5-5	TRBJ2-7	-	CASSLAGGTYEQYF	TGTGCCAGCAGCTTGGCGGGGGGAACCTACGAGCAGTACTTC
-	TRBV7-2	TRBJ1-1	-	CASSLWGGLEKTEAFF	TGTGCCAGCAGCTTATGGGGGGGGTTAGAAAAAACTGAAGCTTTCTTT
-	TRBV9	TRBJ2-7	-	CASSVGKGGAYEQYF	TGTGCCAGCAGCGTAGGGAAGGGAGGCGCCTACGAGCAGTACTTC
TRBD2	TRBV19	TRBJ2-2	-	CASNGGAGELFF	TGTGCCAGTAACGGGGGGGCCGGGGAGCTGTTTTTT
TRBD1	TRBV19	TRBJ2-7	-	CASSMSLGRGNEQYF	TGTGCCAGTAGTATGTCTCTCGGCAGGGGGAACGAGCAGTACTTC
-	TRBV9	TRBJ2-2	-	CASSVRVQGGELFF	TGTGCCAGCAGCGTTAGGGTACAGGGCGGGGAGCTGTTTTTT
-	TRBV27	TRBJ2-3	-	CASSPTEITDTQYF	TGTGCCAGCAGCCCAACAGAAATCACAGATACGCAGTATTTT
-	TRBV18	TRBJ2-7	-	CASSPQGTSYEQYF	TGTGCCAGCTCACCCCAGGGAACGTCCTACGAGCAGTACTTC
TRBD2	TRBV4-3	TRBJ2-1	-	CASSQDWLAGDQQFF	TGCGCCAGCAGCCAAGATTGGCTAGCGGGGGACCAGCAGTTCTTC
-	TRBV4-3	TRBJ2-5	-	CASSQVQQGGETQYF	TGCGCCAGCAGCCAAGTGCAACAGGGCGGAGAGACCCAGTACTTC
TRBD1	TRBV13	TRBJ2-4	-	CASSLRLPGTGGNIQYF	TGTGCCAGCAGCTTACGCCTGCCCGGGACAGGAGGGAACATTCAGTACTTC
-	TRBV5-5	TRBJ2-1	once	CASSRQENTQAFRFF	TGTGCCAGCAGCAGACAGGAAAATACCCAGGCATTTCGGTTCTTC
TRBD1	TRBV7-2	TRBJ1-6	-	CASSFLGQRSYNSPLHF	TGTGCCAGCAGCTTTCTGGGACAGCGATCCTATAATTCACCCCTCCACTTT
TRBD2	TRBV5-4	TRBJ2-1	-	CASTSPVAGVRRNEQFF	TGTGCCAGCACCTCCCCGGTAGCGGGAGTGCGGAGGAATGAGCAGTTCTTC
TRBD2	TRBV11-2	TRBJ2-4	-	CASTLQGLAGPVAKNIQYF	TGTGCCAGCACCCTCCAGGGACTAGCGGGACCTGTAGCCAAAAACATTCAGTACTTC
-	TRBV4-3	TRBJ2-1	-	CASSRSPSSASYNEQFF	TGCGCCAGCAGCCGCTCCCCCTCTAGCGCCTCCTACAATGAGCAGTTCTTC
-	TRBV28	TRBJ1-5	-	CASSLSSVNHQPQHF	TGTGCCAGCAGTTTATCCTCAGTGAATCATCAGCCCCAGCATTTT
-	TRBV10-2	TRBJ1-1	-	CASSDGVGNTEAFF	TGCGCCAGCAGTGACGGGGTGGGGAACACTGAAGCTTTCTTT
TRBD2	TRBV7-2	TRBJ2-7	-	CASSPALAGGPSYEQYF	TGTGCCAGCAGCCCCGCGCTAGCGGGGGGCCCGTCCTACGAGCAGTACTTC
TRBD1	TRBV7-9	TRBJ2-7	-	CASSIDRAEQYF	TGTGCCAGCAGCATAGACAGGGCTGAGCAGTACTTC
TRBD2	TRBV6-5	TRBJ2-7	-	CASSLAGEIYEQYF	TGTGCCAGCAGTCTAGCGGGGGAAATCTACGAGCAGTACTTC
-	TRBV28	TRBJ2-5	-	CASSLGLSPAAEETQYF	TGTGCCAGCAGTTTGGGCCTCTCACCGGCCGCCGAAGAGACCCAGTACTTC
TRBD1	TRBV29-1	TRBJ2-3	few	CSGGDRNTDTQYF	TGCAGCGGGGGGGACAGGAACACAGATACGCAGTATTTT
-	TRBV12-3/TRBV12-4	TRBJ1-2	-	CASSSPGYGYTF	TGTGCCAGCAGTTCCCCAGGCTATGGCTACACCTTC
-	TRBV11-2	TRBJ2-7	-	CASSLIHSFTPYEQYF	TGTGCCAGCAGCTTGATTCACAGTTTTACTCCCTACGAGCAGTACTTC
TRBD1	TRBV24-1	TRBJ1-2	-	CATGQARGYTF	TGTGCCACCGGACAGGCGCGGGGCTACACCTTC
TRBD1	TRBV19	TRBJ2-7	-	CASSTGQGTGEQYF	TGTGCCAGTAGTACCGGACAGGGGACGGGAGAGCAGTACTTC
TRBD2	TRBV28	TRBJ2-5	-	CASSESEGLGSLETQYF	TGTGCCAGCAGTGAAAGTGAGGGACTAGGTTCGTTGGAGACCCAGTACTTC
TRBD1	TRBV29-1	TRBJ1-2	once	CSVEKGAGHYGYTF	TGCAGCGTTGAAAAGGGGGCAGGGCACTATGGCTACACCTTC
-	TRBV7-8	TRBJ1-1	-	CASSPLWNTEAFF	TGTGCCAGCAGCCCACTTTGGAACACTGAAGCTTTCTTT
TRBD1	TRBV6-5	TRBJ1-5	once	CASGGTAANQPQHF	TGTGCCAGCGGAGGGACAGCCGCCAATCAGCCCCAGCATTTT
TRBD1	TRBV6-5	TRBJ1-4	-	CASKVNRGENEKLFF	TGTGCCAGCAAAGTCAACAGGGGGGAAAATGAAAAACTGTTTTTT
-	TRBV10-3	TRBJ2-7	-	CAISESGLHSYEQYF	TGTGCCATCAGTGAGTCTGGACTCCACTCCTACGAGCAGTACTTC
-	TRBV29-1	TRBJ1-1	-	CSVEPFTEAFF	TGCAGCGTTGAACCCTTTACTGAAGCTTTCTTT
-	TRBV15	TRBJ2-2	-	CATSILGPPPGELFF	TGTGCCACCAGCATATTGGGCCCACCCCCCGGGGAGCTGTTTTTT
-	TRBV9	TRBJ1-6	-	CASSVRQGGSPLHF	TGTGCCAGCAGCGTACGCCAGGGTGGTTCACCCCTCCACTTT
-	TRBV7-2	TRBJ1-1	-	CASSLGQAVEAFF	TGTGCCAGCAGCTTAGGACAGGCTGTTGAAGCTTTCTTT
TRBD1	TRBV7-2	TRBJ1-6	few	CASSLDRGNSPLHF	TGTGCCAGCAGCTTAGACAGGGGTAATTCACCCCTCCACTTT
-	TRBV27	TRBJ2-5	-	CASSSLREFETQYF	TGTGCCAGCAGTTCACTTCGGGAGTTCGAGACCCAGTACTTC
TRBD1	TRBV7-9	TRBJ2-1	-	CASSFGGQGDNEQFF	TGTGCCAGCAGCTTCGGTGGACAGGGGGACAATGAGCAGTTCTTC
-	TRBV18	TRBJ1-6	-	CASSPRVSGLSPLHF	TGTGCCAGCTCACCACGGGTTTCAGGCCTTTCACCCCTCCACTTT
-	TRBV5-4	TRBJ2-7	-	CASSLGTGKSEQYF	TGTGCCAGCAGCTTGGGAACAGGGAAGTCCGAGCAGTACTTC
-	TRBV6-6	TRBJ1-1	-	CASSLRRDTEAFF	TGTGCCAGCAGTTTGCGCCGGGACACTGAAGCTTTCTTT
TRBD2	TRBV5-5	TRBJ2-7	-	CASSHPGPSGPGEQYF	TGTGCCAGCAGCCACCCCGGGCCTAGCGGGCCTGGGGAGCAGTACTTC